This T cell receptor (beta chain) was sequenced during a study of blood T cell repertoires in COVID-19. On the study more broadly: Samples taken during acute and convalescent COVID-19 were collected in the United States, Italy and Spain. Nucleic acid was either cDNA or gDNA, and it came from T cells, B-cell-depleted T cells, or PBMCs.

The CDR3 is 15 residues long. The ends lost 5 bases at V and 7 bases at J; junction bases unmatched: 11. The germline CDR1 and CDR2 sequences are SGHNT and YENEEA. Study processing details: Amplification with reference gene primers provided the estimates of nucleated cell counts. Generated by immunoSEQ multiplex PCR, the TCRdb table keeps only in-frame clones and is missing some. D and trimming were read from the DNA, whereas the V and J calls and clone size are those reported in that table. The data show 65,000 to 75,000 clones, about 80% seen once. This sequence was found in a human donor in a cohort sampled during active COVID-19. Sequencing was carried out using peripheral blood. The chain uses TRBV11-3 and TRBJ2-4; 7 bases line up with TRBD2. Here the CDR3 reads CASSARGREGNIQYF. As DNA, the CDR3 is TGTGCCAGCAGCGCCCGGGGGAGGGAGGGTAACATTCAGTACTTC.